Listed below are T cell receptor beta chains from one sample, sequenced in a study of post-analysis software for immune sequencing data. MiXCR, applied by TCRdb to the PCR reads, yields one record per CDR3 protein. Of over 700,000 distinct CDR3 sequences listed, 25% to 30% are singletons. The sample taken for sequencing was blood. Receptors originate from a girl aged 5 to 17 with multiple sclerosis. The CDR3 runs from the conserved cysteine through the conserved F or W. Fields, in order: CDR3 protein, CDR3 DNA, clone size, V gene, D gene, J gene. The D gene is left open where the match is weak. Part of the rows lack a size; the others show once, few, many or a class for expanded clones.

CDR3: CATSREPARNSYEQYF
DNA: TGTGCCACCAGCAGAGAGCCAGCCCGAAACTCCTACGAGCAGTACTTC
size: NA
V: TRBV15
D: NA
J: TRBJ2-7

CDR3: CASSFLGTGRYQETQYF
DNA: TGTGCCAGCAGTTTTTTGGGAACCGGACGGTACCAAGAGACCCAGTACTTC
size: NA
V: TRBV28
D: NA
J: TRBJ2-5

CDR3: CASSSGQVALSYNEQFF
DNA: TGTGCCAGCAGTTCTGGACAGGTGGCTCTCTCCTACAATGAGCAGTTCTTC
size: NA
V: TRBV6-6
D: TRBD1
J: TRBJ2-1

CDR3: CASSLVWGSEKLFF
DNA: TGTGCCAGCAGCTTAGTATGGGGAAGTGAAAAACTGTTTTTT
size: few
V: TRBV7-2
D: NA
J: TRBJ1-4

CDR3: CASTHLEDGGEAFF
DNA: TGTGCCAGCACCCACCTGGAGGACGGGGGTGAAGCTTTCTTT
size: NA
V: TRBV9
D: NA
J: TRBJ1-1

CDR3: CASSQVGGRRYNEQFF
DNA: TGCGCCAGCAGCCAAGTTGGAGGGAGGCGTTACAATGAGCAGTTCTTC
size: few
V: TRBV4-3
D: NA
J: TRBJ2-1

CDR3: CASNPAPGSPSYEQYF
DNA: TGTGCCAGCAATCCAGCCCCAGGGTCCCCATCCTACGAGCAGTACTTC
size: few
V: TRBV28
D: NA
J: TRBJ2-7

CDR3: CASSHSRTSGSPYNEQFF
DNA: TGCGCCAGCAGCCATTCCAGGACTAGCGGGAGTCCCTACAATGAGCAGTTCTTC
size: NA
V: TRBV4-3
D: TRBD2
J: TRBJ2-1

CDR3: CASSYQREGPYEQYF
DNA: TGTGCCAGCAGTTACCAACGGGAGGGCCCTTACGAGCAGTACTTC
size: many
V: TRBV6-2/TRBV6-3
D: TRBD2
J: TRBJ2-7

CDR3: CASSFDSRDLSGYTF
DNA: TGTGCCAGCAGTTTCGATAGCAGGGACCTCTCGGGCTACACCTTC
size: few
V: TRBV28
D: NA
J: TRBJ1-2

CDR3: CASSPAGVTYEQYF
DNA: TGTGCCAGCAGCCCCGCGGGAGTCACCTACGAGCAGTACTTC
size: NA
V: TRBV12-3/TRBV12-4
D: TRBD2
J: TRBJ2-7

CDR3: CASSQDGLAGDPDTQYF
DNA: TGCGCCAGCAGCCAAGATGGACTAGCGGGAGACCCAGATACGCAGTATTTT
size: few
V: TRBV4-3
D: TRBD2
J: TRBJ2-3

CDR3: CASSLRGLGDEQYF
DNA: TGTGCCAGCAGCTTGCGCGGACTGGGAGACGAGCAGTACTTC
size: few
V: TRBV5-5
D: NA
J: TRBJ2-7

CDR3: CATQPGDNHEQFF
DNA: TGTGCCACCCAACCAGGGGACAACCATGAGCAGTTCTTC
size: NA
V: TRBV10-3
D: NA
J: TRBJ2-1

CDR3: CASSQDGGAGEKLFF
DNA: TGTGCCAGCAGCCAAGACGGTGGGGCAGGTGAAAAACTGTTTTTT
size: few
V: TRBV3-1
D: NA
J: TRBJ1-4

CDR3: CASSRVGYNEQFF
DNA: TGTGCCAGCAGCCGAGTTGGGTACAATGAGCAGTTCTTC
size: NA
V: TRBV7-2
D: NA
J: TRBJ2-1

CDR3: CASSLGKGPYGYTF
DNA: TGTGCCAGCAGCTTGGGAAAGGGACCCTATGGCTACACCTTC
size: few
V: TRBV5-4
D: NA
J: TRBJ1-2

CDR3: CASSDERIPYEQYF
DNA: TGTGCCAGCAGCGACGAGCGGATACCCTACGAGCAGTACTTC
size: NA
V: TRBV3-1
D: NA
J: TRBJ2-7

CDR3: CSALNKNIQYF
DNA: TGCAGTGCCCTTAACAAAAACATTCAGTACTTC
size: NA
V: TRBV20-1
D: NA
J: TRBJ2-4

CDR3: CASSPGGTDDNYGYTF
DNA: TGTGCCAGCAGTCCCGGGGGGACCGATGATAACTATGGCTACACCTTC
size: NA
V: TRBV28
D: NA
J: TRBJ1-2

CDR3: CASSTSGRSYEQYF
DNA: TGCGCCAGCAGCACTAGCGGGAGGTCCTACGAGCAGTACTTC
size: few
V: TRBV5-1
D: TRBD2
J: TRBJ2-7

CDR3: CAMTSGRVTDTQYF
DNA: TGTGCCATGACTAGCGGGAGGGTCACAGATACGCAGTATTTT
size: once
V: TRBV2
D: TRBD2
J: TRBJ2-3

CDR3: CASSLELIGETQYF
DNA: TGCGCCAGCAGCTTGGAACTGATTGGGGAGACCCAGTACTTC
size: NA
V: TRBV5-1
D: NA
J: TRBJ2-5

CDR3: CATSHGGAPYNEQFF
DNA: TGTGCCACCTCTCACGGTGGGGCCCCCTACAATGAGCAGTTCTTC
size: few
V: TRBV7-9
D: NA
J: TRBJ2-1

CDR3: CSEVRDFGETQYF
DNA: TGCAGTGAGGTCCGGGACTTCGGAGAGACCCAGTACTTC
size: NA
V: TRBV20-1
D: NA
J: TRBJ2-5

CDR3: CSVAGTSGTYEQYF
DNA: TGCAGCGTTGCAGGGACTAGCGGGACCTACGAGCAGTACTTC
size: NA
V: TRBV29-1
D: TRBD2
J: TRBJ2-7

CDR3: CASSQGIGEKLFF
DNA: TGCGCCAGCAGCCAAGGGATTGGAGAAAAACTGTTTTTT
size: NA
V: TRBV4-1
D: NA
J: TRBJ1-4

CDR3: CASSLRLAGVSTDTQYF
DNA: TGTGCCAGCAGCCTCAGACTAGCGGGAGTTAGCACAGATACGCAGTATTTT
size: many
V: TRBV12-3/TRBV12-4
D: TRBD2
J: TRBJ2-3

CDR3: CASSLGGTGVTEAFF
DNA: TGTGCCAGCAGCTTAGGGGGGACAGGGGTTACTGAAGCTTTCTTT
size: NA
V: TRBV7-8
D: TRBD1
J: TRBJ1-1

CDR3: CASSLGGDRGGGYTF
DNA: TGTGCCAGCAGTTTAGGAGGGGACAGGGGTGGAGGCTACACCTTC
size: NA
V: TRBV12-3/TRBV12-4
D: TRBD1
J: TRBJ1-2

CDR3: CSARAEVVETQYF
DNA: TGCAGTGCTAGAGCTGAGGTGGTGGAGACCCAGTACTTC
size: NA
V: TRBV20-1
D: NA
J: TRBJ2-5

CDR3: CASSASLPWGRAYNEQFF
DNA: TGTGCCAGCAGCGCCTCTCTCCCTTGGGGGAGGGCTTACAATGAGCAGTTCTTC
size: few
V: TRBV9
D: TRBD2
J: TRBJ2-1

CDR3: CASSFSPGYNEQFF
DNA: TGTGCCAGCAGTTTTTCCCCAGGGTACAATGAGCAGTTCTTC
size: few
V: TRBV12-3/TRBV12-4
D: NA
J: TRBJ2-1

CDR3: CASSTTGVVLEKLFF
DNA: TGTGCCAGCAGTACTACAGGCGTCGTTTTGGAAAAACTGTTTTTT
size: NA
V: TRBV28
D: NA
J: TRBJ1-4

CDR3: CASSRRLIETQYF
DNA: TGTGCCAGCAGCCGCAGGCTGATAGAGACCCAGTACTTC
size: NA
V: TRBV7-2
D: NA
J: TRBJ2-5

CDR3: CASSEDGTIGEQFF
DNA: TGTGCCAGCAGTGAAGACGGGACAATAGGTGAGCAGTTCTTC
size: NA
V: TRBV6-1
D: NA
J: TRBJ2-1

CDR3: CASSLPPGTSQAQYF
DNA: TGTGCCAGCAGCTTACCCCCCGGGACCAGTCAAGCGCAGTACTTC
size: NA
V: TRBV7-9
D: NA
J: TRBJ2-7

CDR3: CASSYAMGAGGYTF
DNA: TGTGCCAGCAGTTATGCGATGGGGGCAGGCGGCTACACCTTC
size: NA
V: TRBV6-5
D: NA
J: TRBJ1-2

CDR3: CASSRLGNPKGDTQYF
DNA: TGTGCCAGCAGCCGCCTTGGGAACCCAAAGGGGGATACGCAGTATTTT
size: NA
V: TRBV5-5
D: NA
J: TRBJ2-3

CDR3: CASSLVRTVGTDTQYF
DNA: TGTGCCAGCAGCTTAGTAAGGACAGTAGGGACAGATACGCAGTATTTT
size: NA
V: TRBV7-2
D: NA
J: TRBJ2-3

CDR3: CASSPPSRGTDTQYF
DNA: TGTGCCAGCTCACCACCGAGCAGGGGCACAGATACGCAGTATTTT
size: NA
V: TRBV18
D: NA
J: TRBJ2-3

CDR3: CASSLEIGGGGEQYF
DNA: TGCGCCAGCAGCTTGGAGATAGGGGGAGGTGGCGAGCAGTACTTC
size: few
V: TRBV5-1
D: NA
J: TRBJ2-7

CDR3: CASSPGQGHPFDTQYF
DNA: TGTGCCAGCAGTCCCGGACAGGGTCACCCATTCGATACGCAGTATTTT
size: few
V: TRBV12-3/TRBV12-4
D: TRBD1
J: TRBJ2-3

CDR3: CASIRGGVGSDTQYF
DNA: TGTGCCAGCATCAGGGGAGGGGTTGGGTCAGATACGCAGTATTTT
size: few
V: TRBV28
D: NA
J: TRBJ2-3

CDR3: CASSFSHFTGGAGELFF
DNA: TGCGCCAGCAGCTTTAGCCACTTTACAGGGGGCGCGGGGGAGCTGTTTTTT
size: NA
V: TRBV4-1
D: TRBD1
J: TRBJ2-2

CDR3: CSARGVAGTYNEQFF
DNA: TGCAGTGCCAGGGGGGTAGCAGGGACCTACAATGAGCAGTTCTTC
size: few
V: TRBV20-1
D: NA
J: TRBJ2-1

CDR3: CAGSLSSQGAGYEQYF
DNA: TGTGCCGGCAGTTTATCTTCGCAGGGAGCAGGGTACGAGCAGTACTTC
size: few
V: TRBV27
D: NA
J: TRBJ2-7

CDR3: CATSRDVGQPQHF
DNA: TGTGCCACCAGCAGAGATGTTGGGCAGCCCCAGCATTTT
size: NA
V: TRBV15
D: NA
J: TRBJ1-5

CDR3: CSVESQGRGGYTF
DNA: TGCAGCGTTGAATCGCAGGGGCGAGGAGGCTACACCTTC
size: few
V: TRBV29-1
D: NA
J: TRBJ1-2

CDR3: CASSSIGPGANVLTF
DNA: TGTGCCAGCAGTTCGATAGGCCCTGGGGCCAACGTCCTGACTTTC
size: NA
V: TRBV27
D: NA
J: TRBJ2-6